A selection of T cell receptor beta chains follows, all from one sample in a study of T cell changes during pregnancy in multiple sclerosis. Clones were read by immunoSEQ multiplex PCR, and TCRdb kept only the in-frame ones, dropping some. The sample holds 28,000 or so clones, just over 85% seen once. The material was CD4+ T cells from peripheral blood mononuclear cells, obtained in the first trimester of pregnancy. All receptors come from a female donor in good health, enrolled as a control in a pregnancy study. CDR3s include the opening cysteine and the closing phenylalanine or tryptophan. D genes are given only for firm matches. Some rows mark clone size as missing; the rest say once, few, many or name a class of expanded clone.

>TRBV6-6|.|TRBJ1-2|.
CASSYSPGTNYGYTF
TGTGCCAGCAGTTACTCTCCAGGGACTAACTATGGCTACACCTTC
>TRBV6-1|.|TRBJ2-4|.
CASSDHTVFENIQYF
TGTGCCAGCAGTGACCACACAGTCTTCGAAAACATTCAGTACTTC
>TRBV4-3|TRBD1|TRBJ2-5|once
CASSPEIRGTGETQYF
TGCGCCAGCAGCCCCGAAATCAGGGGGACGGGCGAGACCCAGTACTTC
>TRBV6-6|TRBD1|TRBJ1-1|.
CASRPGQVNTEAFF
TGTGCCAGCAGGCCGGGACAGGTGAACACTGAAGCTTTCTTT
>TRBV9|TRBD1|TRBJ2-7|.
CASSASQTGNYEQYF
TGTGCCAGCAGCGCAAGTCAGACAGGGAACTACGAGCAGTACTTC
>TRBV6-1|.|TRBJ2-7|.
CASSETQSDSYYERQYF
TGTGCCAGCAGTGAAACGCAGTCGGACAGCTACTACGAGCGGCAGTACTTC
>TRBV11-2|TRBD1|TRBJ1-3|once
CASRQSYRGRFSGNTIYF
TGTGCCAGCAGACAATCCTACAGGGGCCGCTTCTCTGGAAACACCATATATTTT
>TRBV4-2|.|TRBJ1-5|once
CASSQDEQTNQPQHF
TGTGCCAGCAGCCAAGATGAACAGACAAATCAGCCCCAGCATTTT
>TRBV23-1|.|TRBJ1-2|.
CASSQSPGNYGYTF
TGCGCCAGCAGTCAATCGCCAGGGAACTATGGCTACACCTTC
>TRBV5-4|.|TRBJ1-2|.
CASSHQGQALSDGYTF
TGTGCCAGCAGCCACCAGGGCCAGGCCTTGAGTGATGGCTACACCTTC
>TRBV7-3|.|TRBJ2-3|.
CASSLTYRQAARGDTQYF
TGTGCCAGCAGCTTAACGTATCGACAAGCGGCACGGGGAGATACGCAGTATTTT
>TRBV30|.|TRBJ1-6|.
CAWSRGGSPLHF
TGTGCCTGGAGTCGAGGGGGTTCACCCCTCCACTTT
>TRBV7-9|.|TRBJ1-5|.
CATQEREQPQHF
TGTGCCACCCAGGAGAGGGAACAGCCCCAGCATTTT
>TRBV12-5|.|TRBJ1-6|.
CASGQGLAEEALHF
TGTGCTAGTGGTCAGGGACTGGCAGAGGAGGCCCTCCACTTT
>TRBV7-9|.|TRBJ2-7|.
CASSLESRLFYEQYF
TGTGCCAGCAGCTTAGAGTCTCGACTTTTCTACGAGCAGTACTTC
>TRBV5-1|.|TRBJ1-2|once
CASSPLPGLAADGYTF
TGCGCCAGCAGCCCGCTCCCGGGTCTGGCAGCTGATGGCTACACCTTC
>TRBV11-3|.|TRBJ1-1|.
CASSLGHSNTEAFF
TGTGCCAGCAGCCTGGGACACTCGAACACTGAAGCTTTCTTT
>TRBV18|.|TRBJ1-2|.
CASSPSGANYGYTF
TGTGCCAGCTCACCATCGGGAGCTAACTATGGCTACACCTTC
>TRBV23-1|.|TRBJ2-7|.
CASSQIDRWWYEQYF
TGCGCCAGCAGTCAAATCGACAGGTGGTGGTACGAGCAGTACTTC
>TRBV6-1|.|TRBJ1-5|.
CASSGHKPEQNQPQHF
TGTGCCAGCAGTGGACATAAGCCCGAGCAAAATCAGCCCCAGCATTTT
>TRBV19|TRBD1|TRBJ1-1|.
CASSLDRAGTEAFF
TGTGCCAGTAGCCTAGACAGGGCGGGCACTGAAGCTTTCTTT
>TRBV6-1|.|TRBJ1-5|once
CASSKGDSNQPQHF
TGTGCCAGCAGCAAAGGGGATAGCAATCAGCCCCAGCATTTT